The 17 T cell receptor beta chains in this list originate from one sample, sequenced in a study of control samples from healthy donors and cancer patients. Profiled with immunoSEQ multiplex PCR; TCRdb holds only in-frame clones, not every one. This table holds some 410,000 clones, 75% to 95% found once. The sequenced sample consisted of PBMCs. The receptors were sampled from a man in his forties or fifties with head and neck cancer.

This clone was observed once. This sequence joins TRBV6-6 and TRBJ2-7; TRBD2 agrees at 10 bases. The length of the CDR3 is 14 residues. Losses at the gene ends were 7 bases for V and 1 base for J; bases not matched to a gene: 4. Germline CDR1 is MNHNY and CDR2 is SVGAGI (reference sequence). CDR3 sequence: CASKTSGDSYEQYF. CDR3 bases: TGTGCCAGCAAAACTAGCGGGGATTCCTACGAGCAGTACTTC.

V is TRBV2 and J is TRBJ2-1; TRBD2 matches 9 bases. V lost 6 bases and J lost 7; bases outside the gene matches: 13. CDR1 SNHLY and CDR2 FYNNEI come from the germline V gene. The CDR3 totals 16 residues. The CDR3: CASSPYGRGGGNEQFF. The CDR3 DNA sequence: TGTGCCAGCAGCCCTTATGGGCGGGGGGGCGGGAATGAGCAGTTCTTC.

CDR3 bases: TGCGCCAGCAGCCAACCGGGGAACACTGAAGCTTTCTTT. This gives the protein CASSQPGNTEAFF. This chain joins TRBV5-1 and TRBJ1-1, with D unclear. The length of the CDR3 is 13 residues. Trimming removed 4 bases from V and 1 base from J, with 8 bases in between. Germline V gene data show CDR1 as SGHRS and CDR2 as YFSETQ.

This chain uses TRBV6-2 or TRBV6-3 with TRBJ1-2, with D possibly being TRBD1 (6 bases). The CDR3 is made up of 14 amino acids. Between the trimmed V and J ends, which lost 2 bases and 2 bases, there was a span of 9 bases. Germline V CDR1 and CDR2: MNHEY, SVGEGT. The CDR3 loop is CASSYGGQNYGYTF. Here the CDR3 DNA reads TGTGCCAGCAGTTACGGCGGACAGAACTATGGCTACACCTTC.

As for this clone: One end of the junction does not line up with germline, which may come from a read error. The rearrangement joins TRBV5-1 to TRBJ2-1; 9 positions agree with TRBD2. Per the germline V gene, CDR1 is SGHRS and CDR2 is YFSETQ. The CDR3 sequence is 15 residues long. CDR3 sequence reads: CASSLEPDSGSGAVF. CDR3 coding DNA: TGCGCCAGCAGCTTGGAGCCGGATAGCGGGAGTGGGGCCGTCTTC.

This chain joins TRBV29-1 and TRBJ1-3, with D tentatively TRBD1 (5 bases). The CDR3 consists of 14 residues. Germline V CDR1 and CDR2: SQVTM, ANQGSEA. V was clipped by 7 bases and J by 0 bases, with 13 bases between them. CDR3 amino acids: CSATEPLSGNTIYF. DNA for the CDR3: TGCAGCGCGACAGAGCCACTCTCTGGAAACACCATATATTTT.

The chain couples TRBV5-5 to TRBJ1-2; 7 bases fit TRBD1. V lost 0 bases, J lost 1 base, and 6 bases stayed unmatched. CDR1 is SGHKS, CDR2 YYEKEE, per germline (reference sequence). There are 16 residues in the CDR3. The CDR3 reads CASSLATGALNYGYTF. Here the CDR3 DNA reads TGTGCCAGCAGCTTGGCCACAGGGGCGCTTAACTATGGCTACACCTTC. The full variable domain, with the rest looked up from reference TRBV5-5 and TRBJ1-2, is DAGVTQSPTHLIKTRGQQVTLRCSPISGHKSVSWYQQVLGQGPQFIFQYYEKEERGRGNFPDRFSARQFPNYSSELNVNALLLGDSALYLCASSLATGALNYGYTFGSGTRLTVV.

Worth noting for this clone: Other DNA sequences in this specimen translate into the identical CDR3. The chain uses TRBV5-1 and TRBJ1-4; D gene unclear. The CDR3 totals 14 residues. Germline V lookup: CDR1 SGHRS, CDR2 YFSETQ. Trimming stripped 0 bases from V and 2 bases from J, with 5 bases between. The CDR3 DNA reads as TGCGCCAGCAGCTTGGGCGGGACTAATGAAAAACTGTTTTTT. Its protein product is CASSLGGTNEKLFF.

The chain employs TRBV11-2 and TRBJ1-5; D is undetermined. Germline V gene sequence: CDR1 SGHAT, CDR2 FQNNGV. CDR3 length equals 17 residues. V lost 0 bases, J lost 7 bases, and 19 bases lay in between. The CDR3 loop reads CASSLDLGDTLRQPQHF. The DNA of the CDR3 is TGTGCCAGCAGCTTAGATCTAGGAGACACCTTAAGGCAGCCCCAGCATTTT.

The V gene is TRBV5-1, the J gene TRBJ2-7; D call uncertain. Trimming took off 4 bases at V and 4 bases at J, with 21 bases between the two ends. CDR1 and CDR2 from the germline V gene are SGHRS and YFSETQ. The CDR3 covers 16 residues. The CDR3 is CASSEDMLRTVYEQYF. The DNA of the CDR3 is TGCGCCAGCAGCGAAGACATGTTACGGACGGTGTACGAGCAGTACTTC.

This chain joins TRBV28 and TRBJ2-7; 8 nucleotides line up with TRBD1. The trim removed 1 base at V and 6 bases at J, leaving 8 bases unmatched. Germline CDR1 reads MDHEN; CDR2 reads SYDVKM. The length of the CDR3 is 15 residues. The CDR3 protein is CASSLSGGATSEQYF. The CDR3 DNA sequence: TGTGCCAGCAGTTTATCAGGGGGCGCAACTTCCGAGCAGTACTTC.

CDR3 region: CASSPRSVRAGDEQYF. In DNA, the CDR3 is TGTGCCAGCAGCCCGCGCAGTGTAAGGGCGGGCGACGAGCAGTACTTC. This chain links TRBV11-2 with TRBJ2-7, with D perhaps matching TRBD2 (5 bases). Germline V gene lookup returns CDR1 SGHAT and CDR2 FQNNGV. The CDR3 runs 16 residues. Deletions cut 5 bases from V and 5 bases from J, with 22 bases between.

CDR3 sequence: CASSELGSGVGAFF. CDR3 sequence (DNA): TGTGCCAGCAGTGAGCTAGGGTCAGGGGTCGGAGCTTTCTTT. J is TRBJ1-1 and V is TRBV6-1; maybe TRBD1 (6 bases). The CDR3 runs 14 residues. Trimming shortened V by 3 bases and J by 10 bases, and 18 bases separated the two germline ends. Germline CDR1 reads MNHNS; CDR2 reads SASEGT.

The chain recombines TRBV28 with TRBJ1-2; D unclear. V shed 0 bases and J shed 2 bases, with 4 bases lying between them. The CDR3 length is 13 residues. CDR1 and CDR2 (germline): MDHEN, SYDVKM. The chain's CDR3 is CASSLWVNYGYTF. The CDR3 region has the DNA TGTGCCAGCAGTTTATGGGTCAACTATGGCTACACCTTC.

The chain is built from TRBV20-1 and TRBJ2-7; D may match TRBD1 or TRBD2 (6 bases each). V was cut by 3 bases and J by 5 bases, with 14 bases left in between. The CDR3 sequence is 13 residues long. The germline V gene has CDR1 DFQATT and CDR2 SNEGSKA (reference sequence). The CDR3 sequence is CSASSEGGNEQYF. DNA of the CDR3: TGCAGTGCTAGTTCGGAGGGGGGAAACGAGCAGTACTTC.

The genes are TRBV6-6 and TRBJ1-1, with 7 bases aligning to TRBD1. CDR3 size: 14 residues. The V segment lost 7 bases and the J segment 3 bases; nucleotides outside the gene matches: 8. The germline V gene encodes CDR1 MNHNY and CDR2 SVGAGI (reference sequence). The CDR3 DNA reads TGTGCCAGCACCGTAGGGGGCCGGTACACTGAAGCTTTCTTT. Translation: CASTVGGRYTEAFF.

The V and J genes are TRBV5-4 and TRBJ2-7; D tentatively fits TRBD1 or TRBD2 (5 bases each). The V end was cut by 3 bases, the J end by 0 bases, with 13 bases between. Germline V lookup: CDR1 SGHNT, CDR2 YYREEE (reference sequence). This CDR3 is 15 amino acids long. CDR3: CASSWGTASSYEQYF. CDR3 in DNA: TGTGCCAGCAGCTGGGGGACGGCAAGCTCCTACGAGCAGTACTTC.